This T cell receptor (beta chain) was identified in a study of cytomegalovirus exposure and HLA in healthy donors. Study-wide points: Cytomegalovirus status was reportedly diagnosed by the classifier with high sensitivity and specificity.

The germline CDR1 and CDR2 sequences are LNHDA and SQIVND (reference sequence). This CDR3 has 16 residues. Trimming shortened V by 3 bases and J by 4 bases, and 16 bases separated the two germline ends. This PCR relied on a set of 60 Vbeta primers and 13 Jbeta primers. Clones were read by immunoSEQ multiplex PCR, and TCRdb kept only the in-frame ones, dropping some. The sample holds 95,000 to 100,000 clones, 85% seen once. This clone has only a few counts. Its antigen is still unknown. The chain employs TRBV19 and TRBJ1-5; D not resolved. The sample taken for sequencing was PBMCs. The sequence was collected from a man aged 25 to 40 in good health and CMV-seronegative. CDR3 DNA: TGTGCCAGTAGTATGAAATTCCTAAGTCCTAATCAGCCCCAGCATTTT. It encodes CASSMKFLSPNQPQHF. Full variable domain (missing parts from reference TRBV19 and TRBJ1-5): DGGITQSPKYLFRKEGQNVTLSCEQNLNHDAMYWYRQDPGQGLRLIYYSQIVNDFQKGDIAEGYSVSREKKESFPLTVTSAQKNPTAFYLCASSMKFLSPNQPQHFGDGTRLSIL.